The clone carrying this T cell receptor (beta chain) showed up just once. As yet, its antigen is unknown. A much larger clone is a single base away; this may be a read error. Every sample had a minimum of 6.5 million PBMCs isolated. Samples each yielded at least 5.5 micrograms of total RNA. V was clipped by 3 bases and J by 4 bases, with 10 bases between them. The length of the CDR3 is 13 residues. Germline lookup yields CDR1 LGHNA and CDR2 YSLEER. Primers used in a second PCR of roughly 7 to 12 cycles were a sample-barcoded 5' primer and a J-beta primer mix. A tag from a template-switch adaptor with 12 random nucleotides marked each cDNA molecule. TCRdb reprocessed the 5' RACE reads with MiXCR, giving one entry per CDR3 protein. The repertoire holds about 400,000 distinct CDR3 sequences, about 49% seen once, with around 50% in the top ten. The data stem from a study of blood T cells in healthy people across ages.

Study-wide results and limits: Older age coincided with a roughly linear decline in TCR beta diversity per million T cells.

Sample: blood. The source of this sequence is a man aged 60-69 years in good health. The rearrangement joins TRBV4-3 to TRBJ2-7; D possibly uses TRBD1 or TRBD2 (5 bases each). In DNA form, the CDR3 reads TGCGCCAGCAGCCAGGGGAGACAGTACGAGCAGTACTTC. Its protein product is CASSQGRQYEQYF.